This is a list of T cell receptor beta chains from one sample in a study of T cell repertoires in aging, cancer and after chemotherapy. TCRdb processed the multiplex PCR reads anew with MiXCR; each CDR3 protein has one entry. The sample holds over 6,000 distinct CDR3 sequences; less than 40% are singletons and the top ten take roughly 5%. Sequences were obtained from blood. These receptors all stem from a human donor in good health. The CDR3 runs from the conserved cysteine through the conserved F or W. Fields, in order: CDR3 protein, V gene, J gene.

cdr3_aa: CASSLMGSGGETQYF
v_call: TRBV7-6
j_call: TRBJ2-5

cdr3_aa: CASSSLGLTEAFF
v_call: TRBV6-2/TRBV6-3
j_call: TRBJ1-1

cdr3_aa: CASSSQSASYNEQFF
v_call: TRBV6-5
j_call: TRBJ2-1

cdr3_aa: CASSYMGQGDEQYF
v_call: TRBV6-5
j_call: TRBJ2-7

cdr3_aa: CASSAPPGPANTEAFF
v_call: TRBV6-5
j_call: TRBJ1-1

cdr3_aa: CASSSKTVRDQPQHF
v_call: TRBV27
j_call: TRBJ1-5

cdr3_aa: CASSGGLHRETQYF
v_call: TRBV28
j_call: TRBJ2-5

cdr3_aa: CASSLVGLAGGGFYNEQFF
v_call: TRBV5-3
j_call: TRBJ2-1

cdr3_aa: CASRAGYNQPQHF
v_call: TRBV6-1
j_call: TRBJ1-5

cdr3_aa: CAISDGRALGGYTF
v_call: TRBV10-3
j_call: TRBJ1-2

cdr3_aa: CASSRDLDTQYF
v_call: TRBV18
j_call: TRBJ2-3

cdr3_aa: CASRNLGTEAFF
v_call: TRBV6-5
j_call: TRBJ1-1

cdr3_aa: CASSPGRYEQYF
v_call: TRBV5-6
j_call: TRBJ2-7

cdr3_aa: CASSPGGALLRTEAFF
v_call: TRBV18
j_call: TRBJ1-1

cdr3_aa: CASSMSPTGGRTEAFF
v_call: TRBV19
j_call: TRBJ1-1

cdr3_aa: CSVPRTDNYGYTF
v_call: TRBV29-1
j_call: TRBJ1-2

cdr3_aa: CSVDRGRIDYGYTF
v_call: TRBV29-1
j_call: TRBJ1-2

cdr3_aa: CASSLGAGQFF
v_call: TRBV7-4
j_call: TRBJ2-1

cdr3_aa: CASSSPPAGAMRWYF
v_call: TRBV27
j_call: TRBJ2-3

cdr3_aa: CAWRPPGTSLKQYF
v_call: TRBV30
j_call: TRBJ2-7

cdr3_aa: CASSSGGADTQYF
v_call: TRBV7-2
j_call: TRBJ2-3

cdr3_aa: CASSLLDANEAFF
v_call: TRBV27
j_call: TRBJ1-1

cdr3_aa: CASSLAHGNTIYF
v_call: TRBV12-3/TRBV12-4
j_call: TRBJ1-3

cdr3_aa: CASSPRGQILTEAFF
v_call: TRBV18
j_call: TRBJ1-1

cdr3_aa: CASSYLTRTGKQFF
v_call: TRBV6-2/TRBV6-3
j_call: TRBJ2-1

cdr3_aa: CASSPKRGGSAGETQYF
v_call: TRBV11-1
j_call: TRBJ2-5

cdr3_aa: CASSHDRVYGYTF
v_call: TRBV19
j_call: TRBJ1-2

cdr3_aa: CASSPVRSSYEQYF
v_call: TRBV5-6
j_call: TRBJ2-7

cdr3_aa: CASSDGQGTDTQYF
v_call: TRBV6-4
j_call: TRBJ2-3

cdr3_aa: CASSPRTVIEETQYF
v_call: TRBV19
j_call: TRBJ2-5

cdr3_aa: CASSQAEGQLLYEQYF
v_call: TRBV4-2
j_call: TRBJ2-7

cdr3_aa: CASSLLLTMANEQYF
v_call: TRBV12-3/TRBV12-4
j_call: TRBJ2-7

cdr3_aa: CASSYARGQPQHF
v_call: TRBV6-5
j_call: TRBJ1-5

cdr3_aa: CASSSGPRDNEQFF
v_call: TRBV5-1
j_call: TRBJ2-1

cdr3_aa: CASSFEGRVSYEQYF
v_call: TRBV5-6
j_call: TRBJ2-7

cdr3_aa: CSVVPRGTEAFF
v_call: TRBV29-1
j_call: TRBJ1-1

cdr3_aa: CASSPSGRIEQFF
v_call: TRBV6-6
j_call: TRBJ2-1

cdr3_aa: CASSMGQGDSSPLHF
v_call: TRBV11-2
j_call: TRBJ1-6

cdr3_aa: CASSLSAGVWDEQFF
v_call: TRBV27
j_call: TRBJ2-1

cdr3_aa: CASKVGAGEKLFF
v_call: TRBV19
j_call: TRBJ1-4

cdr3_aa: CASSPPQETQYF
v_call: TRBV6-2/TRBV6-3
j_call: TRBJ2-5

cdr3_aa: CASSIEGPYNEQFF
v_call: TRBV19
j_call: TRBJ2-1

cdr3_aa: CSATDRGGEKLFF
v_call: TRBV20-1
j_call: TRBJ1-4

cdr3_aa: CASSSGLTYNEQFF
v_call: TRBV6-2/TRBV6-3
j_call: TRBJ2-1

cdr3_aa: CSATWGTNEKLFF
v_call: TRBV20-1
j_call: TRBJ1-4

cdr3_aa: CASSFRRTGTDTQYF
v_call: TRBV27
j_call: TRBJ2-3

cdr3_aa: CASSLGRALSETQYF
v_call: TRBV19
j_call: TRBJ2-5

cdr3_aa: CASSLGDRGYTEAFF
v_call: TRBV27
j_call: TRBJ1-1

cdr3_aa: CATVQGGGVYNEQFF
v_call: TRBV11-2
j_call: TRBJ2-1

cdr3_aa: CASSRQGMGSPLHF
v_call: TRBV27
j_call: TRBJ1-6

cdr3_aa: CASSSGQGSYEQYF
v_call: TRBV19
j_call: TRBJ2-7